The sequence of this T cell receptor (beta chain) was determined in a study of T cells in Graves' hyperthyroidism and ophthalmopathy. RNA transcripts were the template for amplifying TCR beta CDR3 regions. TCR CDR3 underwent first-round RT-PCR with the HTBI primer set. Each CDR3 protein gets one entry after TCRdb re-called the multiplex PCR reads with MiXCR. The sample records over 700,000 distinct CDR3 sequences, roughly 40% being singletons. The V segment lost 4 bases and the J segment 4 bases; nucleotides outside the gene matches: 11. Germline CDR1 and CDR2: SGDLS and YYNGEE. The CDR3 consists of 17 residues.

The gene calls are TRBV9 and TRBJ1-6, with 7 positions matching TRBD1. Sample: blood. The clonotype was recovered from a man in his late teens or twenties with Graves' hyperthyroidism. The CDR3 region is CASSRTGTDPYNSPLHF. In DNA, the CDR3 is TGTGCCAGCAGCCGGACCGGGACAGATCCTTATAATTCACCCCTCCACTTT.